What follows are 4 T cell receptor beta chains derived from one specimen sequenced in a study of glioma-infiltrating T cells after dendritic cell vaccination. Measured with immunoSEQ multiplex PCR; TCRdb has only the in-frame clones, and not every one. The repertoire has more than 95,000 clones, roughly 79% of them found once; the top ten carry over 9.5%. This specimen consisted of blood, obtained before dendritic cell vaccination. These receptors were obtained from a human donor with glioblastoma.

The DNA of the CDR3 is TGCGCCAGCAGCCAAGACAGGGGGGCCTATGGCTACACCTTC. It yields the protein CASSQDRGAYGYTF. This chain uses TRBV4-3 with TRBJ1-2, with 7 bases fitting TRBD1. This CDR3 has 14 amino acids. The junction had 2 bases not matched to a gene; V was cut back by 0 bases and J by 4 bases. Per germline, CDR1 LGHNA and CDR2 YSLEER.

CDR3 in amino acids: CASSLAVGASYNEQFF. CDR3 coding DNA: TGTGCCAGCAGCTTAGCGGTGGGGGCTTCCTACAATGAGCAGTTCTTC. V gene TRBV7-9 combines with J gene TRBJ2-1; the D gene is possibly TRBD1 (6 bases). The ends were cut back, 0 bases at V and 1 base at J, with 10 bases in the middle. The CDR3 loop spans 16 amino acids. Germline V gene sequence: CDR1 SEHNR, CDR2 FQNEAQ (reference sequence).

The chain recombines TRBV19 with TRBJ1-5; TRBD1 matches at 9 bases. The length of the CDR3 is 17 residues. J was trimmed by 2 bases and V by 3 bases; bases with no gene match: 8. Germline-derived CDR1 and CDR2 are LNHDA and SQIVND (reference sequence). CDR3: CASSIRQGVLGNQPQHF. The CDR3 region has the DNA TGTGCCAGTAGTATCAGACAGGGGGTTTTGGGCAATCAGCCCCAGCATTTT.

The V and J genes are TRBV29-1 and TRBJ2-2; perhaps TRBD1 as D (5 bases). The CDR3 loop spans 14 amino acids. CDR1 is SQVTM and CDR2 is ANQGSEA in the germline V gene. The V and J ends lost 0 bases and 11 bases respectively, with 16 bases between them. CDR3: CSVEDPFRQGELFF. The CDR3 region has the DNA TGCAGCGTTGAAGATCCTTTTAGGCAGGGAGAGCTGTTTTTT.